A single TCR beta chain is shown here with its context. What it recognizes is unknown. These data are taken from a study of CD8 T cells in ankylosing spondylitis. Study observations and caveats: Disease-associated clones were reportedly significantly overrepresented in matched ankylosing spondylitis synovial fluid. Disease-linked clones were CD8+ and relatively rare in peripheral blood.

The CDR3 has 13 residues. Germline CDR1 is SNHLY and CDR2 is FYNNEI. From the 5' RACE reads, TCRdb called clonotypes with MiXCR, one entry per CDR3 protein. The data show some 140,000 distinct CDR3 sequences, 7% to 10% seen once. The chain couples TRBV2 to TRBJ1-2; possible D gene TRBD1, 5 bases. Sequences were obtained from synovial fluid, either unsorted or a sorted T cell fraction (not recorded which). The receptor was derived from a male donor with ankylosing spondylitis. CDR3 protein: CDSRQFGYHGYTF. The CDR3 DNA is TGTGACAGTCGACAGTTTGGATACCATGGCTACACCTTC.